This TCR beta chain comes out of a study of glioma-infiltrating T cells after dendritic cell vaccination (dated by TCRdb to about 2016). Regarding the research as a whole: Of the 15 glioblastoma patients in the cohort, all drawn from Phase I and II dendritic cell vaccination trials, 9 were newly diagnosed and 6 had recurrent disease. Patients received autologous tumor lysate-pulsed dendritic cell vaccination between about 2002 and 2013. Survival after dendritic cell vaccination was correlated with TCR sequencing metrics, such as TIL content and the overlap between tumor and blood repertoires. To make the vaccine, monocyte-derived dendritic cells were cultured for six to eight days with IL-4 and GM-CSF and then pulsed overnight with autologous tumor lysate. Tumor-infiltrating lymphocyte content was quantified and tumor and blood repertoires were compared in dendritic cell-vaccinated glioblastoma patients by deep sequencing of TCR beta CDR3 regions. Each patient was given three intradermal dendritic cell vaccine injections, spaced two weeks apart, in the arm below the axilla.

Paper-wide results and their limitations: The response model built on TCR overlap across three groups was characterized as speculative, with prospective validation still needed. TCR clonality showed no direct relationship with survival, which suggests that a diverse polyclonal response may be important. The cohort was small and heterogeneous, only a few patients had full blood and tumor sets, and even fewer had initial-recurrent tumor pairs. Longer time to progression and overall survival after dendritic cell vaccination were predicted by higher estimated pretreatment TIL content.

Including cysteine and phenylalanine, the CDR3 has 13 amino acids. Of the read, only the CDR3 DNA is kept; its 39 bases are in frame from base 1. The junction shows trimming of 6 bases on V and 5 bases on J, and the gene matches do not reach 4 bases of it. Looking up the germline V gene (reference sequence) yields CDR1 WNHNN and CDR2 SYGVQD. This clone came up many times. The antigen it binds to is not known. No base qualities exist here, and no much larger clone lies one base off it. Patients were selected for having adequate residual fresh-frozen tumor tissue and more than two years of available survival data. None of the glioblastoma patients carried an isocitrate dehydrogenase mutation, although molecular status otherwise varied. PBMC collection took place before vaccination, two weeks after the third vaccination, and at tumor progression if progression occurred. The Qiagen DNeasy Blood extraction Kit was used for extraction of genomic DNA.

TCRB CDR3 regions were amplified from 1.5 to 2.5 ug genomic DNA, or all available DNA if less, using the immunoSEQ assay. The multiplex PCR relied on 60 forward primers for TCR V beta segments and 13 reverse primers for J beta segments. To estimate the number of reads per starting template, synthetic control templates were added to each sample at limiting dilution. The Illumina HiSeq System generated sequencing reads of 87 bp. Per the authors' processing: PCR and sequencing errors were removed by merging closely related sequences with a nearest neighbor algorithm. TCR overlap was measured as the percentage of unique tumor TCR beta sequences that were also present in the peripheral blood of the same patient. Drawn from immuneACCESS, this table holds only the in-frame rearrangements with V and J called that TCRdb kept. Clones are partly lost; checked studies trace under half to an unresolved V gene and leave the rest unexplained. From that table come the V and J calls and clone size; the DNA was used to work out D and trimming. The sample table records under 100,000 clones; about 80% of these occur just once. Jointly, the top ten make up about 6.5% of the sample.

This receptor chain uses TRBV10-1 and TRBJ1-1; the junction holds 9 bases that match TRBD1. The clonotype originates from a human donor with glioblastoma. The specimen was blood, collected before dendritic cell vaccination. The DNA reads TGCGCCAGCAGCCGGGACAGGGTTACTGAAGCTTTCTTT. This translates into CASSRDRVTEAFF.